This T cell receptor beta chain was identified during a study of shared T cell receptors in the human thymus. The germline V gene has CDR1 SGHTS and CDR2 YDEGEE. This CDR3 comprises 16 residues. Trimming cost V 0 bases and J 7 bases; bases outside gene matches: 6. The method was immunoSEQ multiplex PCR; TCRdb's version includes in-frame clones alone and lacks a portion of them. The sample records hundreds of thousands of clones, 95% being singletons. This clonotype was obtained from a human donor. The sequenced sample consisted of thymocytes. V gene TRBV5-8 combines with J gene TRBJ2-2; 10 bases are shared with TRBD1. The chain's CDR3 is CASSLAGGQGYGELFF. The DNA of the CDR3 is TGTGCCAGCAGCTTGGCCGGGGGACAGGGGTACGGGGAGCTGTTTTTT.